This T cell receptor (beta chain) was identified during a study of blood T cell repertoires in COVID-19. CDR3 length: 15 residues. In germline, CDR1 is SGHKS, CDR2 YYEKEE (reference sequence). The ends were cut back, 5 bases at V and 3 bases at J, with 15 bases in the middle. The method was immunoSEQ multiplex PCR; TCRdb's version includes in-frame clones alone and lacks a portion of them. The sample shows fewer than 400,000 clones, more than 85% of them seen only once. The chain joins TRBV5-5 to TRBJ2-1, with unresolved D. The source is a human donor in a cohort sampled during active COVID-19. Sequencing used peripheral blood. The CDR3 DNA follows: TGTGCCAGCAGTTCAATCTATGTATACTACAATGAGCAGTTCTTC. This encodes CASSSIYVYYNEQFF.